This T cell receptor beta chain comes out of a study of T cells after yellow fever vaccination. Study-level points and caveats: Booster sampling recovered most clones from primary vaccination (less than 97% CD4, approximately 90% CD8).

The ends were cut back, 6 bases at V and 9 bases at J, with 16 bases in the middle. The CDR3 is 13 residues long. CDR1 is MDHEN and CDR2 is SYDVKM in the germline V gene. Production of TCR cDNA was by 5'RACE template switching, which also added a universal primer site and UMIs. One entry per CDR3 protein results from TCRdb running MiXCR on the 5' RACE reads. The repertoire holds under 200,000 distinct CDR3 sequences, with approximately 11% as singletons. Regarding this clonotype: What it binds is unknown.

The chain has TRBV28 and TRBJ2-3, with D perhaps TRBD2 (5 bases). This sample comprised CD8+ T cells sorted from PBMCs, obtained 15 days after the yellow fever booster vaccination. The receptor was isolated from a man aged 18 to 30 who received the YFV17D yellow fever vaccine. Here the CDR3 DNA reads TGTGCCAGCAGCCCCCCCCAAAAGCGGACGCAGTATTTT. Translating it yields CASSPPQKRTQYF.